This record concerns one TCR beta chain sequence. Antigen: not known. Treatment reported: oral pan-JAK inhibitor, 5-10 mg twice daily. As part of sample collection, lesional scalp punch biopsies and peripheral blood were taken from alopecia areata patients. Extracted from the samples, RNA was reverse transcribed into cDNA to serve as the sequencing template. Sequencing was performed with immunoSEQ multiplex PCR; in TCRdb, only in-frame clones are kept and a portion is missing. This sample has about 280,000 clones, with roughly 60% found just once. The sample belongs to a study of CD8+ T cells in alopecia areata. As for the study in general: Treatment of the treated patients consisted of oral tofacitinib, 5 to 10 mg twice daily. General study results and limits: Scalp clonality decreased significantly with tofacitinib, and so did expanded CD8+ clones among the top 100. An increase in clonality over normal scalp was evident in lesional scalp, especially alopecia totalis/universalis.

Trimming took 1 base from V and 6 from J, leaving 17 bases between them. The CDR3 spans 15 residues. Germline CDR1 SGHRS, CDR2 YFSETQ. This sequence joins TRBV5-1 and TRBJ2-7; weak D call: TRBD1 (7 bases). The clonotype was recovered from a human donor with alopecia areata. This specimen consisted of CD4+ T cells sorted from blood, obtained at week 24, from a patient treated with tofacitinib. In DNA form, the CDR3 reads TGCGCCAGCAGCTTGAGCCAGGGGGGTTCTGGCGAGCAGTACTTC. Encoded protein: CASSLSQGGSGEQYF.